This section outlines one T cell receptor (beta chain) sequence together with its context. The antigen remains undetermined. The CDR3 has 12 amino acids. Trimming took 3 bases from V and 7 from J, leaving 8 bases between them. The data were obtained in a study of T cell responses to AZD1222 COVID-19 vaccine. Clones were read by immunoSEQ multiplex PCR, and TCRdb kept only the in-frame ones, dropping some. The sample carries approximately 75,000 clones, about nine tenths recorded once. Findings of the study overall: Reports say nearly half of spike-specific TCRs go after unmutated variant regions. Donors were largely white British and mainly female; clonal diversity was possibly underestimated. Only a handful of individuals given AZD1222 were seropositive at baseline. Researchers report vaccine-associated CD4 TCRs spanning spike, with dominance at 160-218 and 743-854.

The chain recombines TRBV12-3 or TRBV12-4 with TRBJ2-3; tentative D call: TRBD2 (5 bases). The sequence derives from an adult who received the AZD1222 COVID-19 vaccine. The material sequenced was peripheral blood, taken 28 days after the second AZD1222 dose. CDR3 protein: CASSLSGNTQYF. The CDR3 nucleotides read TGTGCCAGCAGTTTGTCGGGGAATACGCAGTATTTT.